This T cell receptor beta chain is from a study of T cell changes during pregnancy in multiple sclerosis. The data were produced by immunoSEQ multiplex PCR, yet TCRdb's version contains in-frame clones alone and is incomplete. The sample contains some 52,000 clones, roughly 92% of which appear only once. V shed 6 bases, J shed 8 bases, and the junction held 6 bases outside the gene matches. The CDR3 contains 14 residues. Germline values: CDR1 SGHNT, CDR2 YYREEE (reference sequence). This specimen consisted of CD4+ T cells from peripheral blood mononuclear cells, obtained in the third trimester of pregnancy. This chain joins TRBV5-4 and TRBJ2-4; 12 bases match TRBD1. This sequence originates from a female donor with multiple sclerosis, enrolled in a pregnancy study. CDR3 sequence: CASTPGTGGDIQYF. CDR3 DNA: TGTGCCAGCACGCCCGGGACAGGGGGCGACATTCAGTACTTC.